The 14 T cell receptor beta chains presented below share a single source sample, sequenced in a study of blood T cell repertoires in COVID-19. The protocol was immunoSEQ multiplex PCR, while the TCRdb copy is restricted to in-frame clones and leaves out a portion. This table holds 110,000 to 150,000 clones, over 70% found once. The sample comprised PBMCs or T cells enriched from blood (not recorded which). The source is a man aged 60-69 years who had recovered from COVID-19.

V is TRBV7-8 and J is TRBJ2-3; TRBD2 agrees at 11 bases. J gave up 6 bases and V 9 bases, and 2 bases lay outside the gene matches. Germline CDR1 reads SGHVS; CDR2 reads FQNEAQ. The CDR3 runs 12 residues. This CDR3 is CARGTSGDTQYF. The CDR3 DNA sequence: TGTGCCAGAGGGACTAGCGGTGATACGCAGTATTTT.

The chain employs TRBV27 and TRBJ2-1, with 9 bases lining up with TRBD2. V gave up 6 bases and J gave up 4 bases; unmatched junction bases: 10. This CDR3 spans 16 amino acids. CDR1 is MNHEY and CDR2 is SMNVEV in the germline V gene (reference sequence). DNA of the CDR3: TGTGCCAGCAGCCGCTGGGGCGGGGGGGTATACAATGAGCAGTTCTTC. It codes for CASSRWGGGVYNEQFF.

This chain uses TRBV28 with TRBJ1-2; no reliable D call. CDR1 and CDR2 (germline): MDHEN, SYDVKM. V gave up 2 bases and J gave up 2 bases, with 12 bases separating them. The CDR3 has 15 residues. The CDR3 DNA sequence: TGTGCCAGCAGTTTAGGGAGACTGAGAAACTATGGCTACACCTTC. Protein product: CASSLGRLRNYGYTF.

This clone was recorded only once. The genes are TRBV19 and TRBJ2-1; possible D gene TRBD2, 6 bases. The CDR3 has 15 amino acids. V gave up 4 bases and J gave up 1 base, with 11 bases separating them. Germline lookup yields CDR1 LNHDA and CDR2 SQIVND (reference sequence). The CDR3 DNA is TGTGCCAGTAGTACGCGGGGCTTATCCTACAATGAGCAGTTCTTC. Residues: CASSTRGLSYNEQFF.

This clone was observed a single time. V usage is TRBV19 and J usage is TRBJ2-2, with 10 bases identical to TRBD1. The germline gives CDR1 LNHDA, CDR2 SQIVND (reference sequence). The V gene end was trimmed by 5 bases and the J gene end by 3 bases; junction bases not matched to a gene: 6. The CDR3 covers 16 residues. The CDR3 DNA reads as TGTGCCAGTAGTCCTGCGGACAGGGGGTACACCGGGGAGCTGTTTTTT. Translation: CASSPADRGYTGELFF.

A note on this clone: At the DNA level, this CDR3 is encoded by other sequences in the same sample as well. This chain connects TRBV11-2 to TRBJ1-5, with TRBD1 matching over 8 bases. V trimming: 5 bases; J trimming: 4 bases; junction bases outside the gene matches: 7. CDR3 length equals 15 residues. CDR1 is SGHAT and CDR2 is FQNNGV in the germline V gene. The CDR3 here is CASSLGQGPNQPQHF. Written as DNA, the CDR3 is TGTGCCAGCAGCCTCGGACAGGGACCGAATCAGCCCCAGCATTTT.

Only a few counts were recorded for this clone. The chain recombines TRBV2 with TRBJ1-3; D is uncertain. The CDR3 runs 12 residues. CDR1 and CDR2 (germline): SNHLY, FYNNEI. Between the trimmed V and J ends, which lost 6 bases and 2 bases, there was a span of 5 bases. The CDR3 DNA follows: TGTGCCAGCAGGCTAACTGGAAACACCATATATTTT. This translates into CASRLTGNTIYF.

The chain couples TRBV28 to TRBJ1-5, with D possibly matching TRBD1 (5 bases). V was pared by 5 bases and J by 2 bases, with 13 bases between. The CDR3 spans 15 residues. Germline CDR1 MDHEN, CDR2 SYDVKM. Here the CDR3 reads CASSLLRVGNQPQHF. Here the CDR3 DNA reads TGTGCCAGCAGTCTACTCAGGGTGGGCAATCAGCCCCAGCATTTT. Drawing the rest from reference TRBV28 and TRBJ1-5, the complete variable domain is DVKVTQSSRYLVKRTGEKVFLECVQDMDHENMFWYRQDPGLGLRLIYFSYDVKMKEKGDIPEGYSVSREKKERFSLILESASTNQTSMYLCASSLLRVGNQPQHFGDGTRLSIL.

This clone came up once. The chain recombines TRBV6-5 with TRBJ2-7; D is possibly TRBD1 (7 bases). The germline V gene encodes CDR1 MNHEY and CDR2 SVGAGI. Trimming shortened V by 6 bases and J by 0 bases, and 15 bases separated the two germline ends. The CDR3 consists of 15 residues. The CDR3 DNA reads as TGTGCCAGCAGCTCGCGGGACAGCTTCTCCTACGAGCAGTACTTC. Encoded protein: CASSSRDSFSYEQYF.

The J gene is TRBJ2-1, the V gene TRBV6-5, with 8 bases identical to TRBD2. This CDR3 comprises 16 residues. The junction had 10 bases not matched to a gene; V was cut back by 4 bases and J by 5 bases. Germline V CDR1 and CDR2: MNHEY, SVGAGI. CDR3 sequence (DNA): TGTGCCAGCAGTTCAGTAGCGGGAAACATAAACAATGAGCAGTTCTTC. Translating gives CASSSVAGNINNEQFF.

The V gene is TRBV2, the J gene TRBJ2-1; tentative D call: TRBD2 (7 bases). CDR3 length: 15 residues. CDR1 SNHLY and CDR2 FYNNEI come from the germline V gene. The V and J ends lost 2 bases and 2 bases respectively, with 10 bases between them. The DNA of the CDR3 is TGTGCCAGCAGTGAACCGGGGGGCGCCTACAATGAGCAGTTCTTC. This translates into CASSEPGGAYNEQFF.

The chain joins TRBV3-1 (or the pseudogene TRBV3-2) to TRBJ2-3; 10 bases match TRBD1. V lost 1 base and J lost 5; bases outside the gene matches: 6. The CDR3 totals 16 residues. Germline V gene sequence: CDR1 LGHDT, CDR2 YNNKEL (reference sequence). The CDR3 loop reads CASSQGPGQGRDTQYF. The CDR3 coding sequence is TGTGCCAGCAGCCAAGGCCCGGGACAGGGGAGAGATACGCAGTATTTT.

This clone occurred once. The chain couples TRBV20-1 to TRBJ1-5, with TRBD1 identical over 7 bases. Per germline, CDR1 DFQATT and CDR2 SNEGSKA (reference sequence). The CDR3 spans 18 residues. V shed 3 bases, J shed 2 bases, and the junction held 16 bases outside the gene matches. The CDR3 is CSASFRREGAGGNQPQHF. CDR3 in DNA: TGCAGTGCTAGTTTCAGGCGTGAGGGGGCAGGAGGCAATCAGCCCCAGCATTTT.

The chain links TRBV6-5 to TRBJ1-6; possible D gene TRBD1, 5 bases. Germline V gene lookup returns CDR1 MNHEY and CDR2 SVGAGI. The CDR3 runs to 15 residues. V was shortened by 2 bases and J by 8 bases, with 13 bases between the two germline ends. This CDR3 reads CASSYQGNSDSPLHF. CDR3 coding DNA: TGTGCCAGCAGTTACCAGGGTAATTCGGATTCACCCCTCCACTTT.